A single sample gave rise to the 22 T cell receptor beta chains below, sequenced in a study of blood T cell repertoires in COVID-19 (dated by TCRdb to 2020 to 2021). Library preparation was by the immunoSEQ multiplex PCR assay. TCRdb provides this immuneACCESS table in a form limited to in-frame rearrangements. Some clones are lacking; in checked studies, under half of them reflect an unresolved V gene, and why the rest are absent is not known. Present in this sample are 160,000 or so clones, about 81% of which were seen just once. The ten largest clones capture around a fifth of the sample. Sequenced: peripheral blood. The receptors come from a woman aged 80 or over with acute or convalescent COVID-19.

The chain has TRBV6-5 and TRBJ1-2, with D possibly matching TRBD1 (5 bases). The V and J ends lost 6 bases and 7 bases respectively, with 18 bases between them. CDR1 is MNHEY and CDR2 is SVGAGI in the germline V gene. The CDR3 totals 14 residues. The CDR3 bases are TGTGCCAGCAGCCAGAGGGGCGGGAGTCTTGGCTACACCTTC. Protein: CASSQRGGSLGYTF.

This chain joins TRBV2 and TRBJ1-6, with TRBD1 as a possible D gene (6 bases). CDR3 length: 14 residues. Germline assignment: CDR1 SNHLY and CDR2 FYNNEI. V shed 6 bases and J shed 4 bases, with 10 bases lying between them. The CDR3 nucleotides read TGTGCCAGCAGGGCCAGGGGATATAATTCACCCCTCCACTTT. Its translation is CASRARGYNSPLHF.

The CDR3, as DNA: TGTGCCAGCAGCTGGGGACAGGGAGGCACTGAAGCTTTCTTT. Its protein is CASSWGQGGTEAFF. This sequence joins TRBV5-6 and TRBJ1-1; TRBD1 aligns across 9 bases. Germline CDR1 and CDR2: SGHDT and YYEEEE. V was pared by 3 bases and J by 4 bases, with 4 bases of the junction left unmatched. The CDR3 sequence is 14 residues long.

The chain recombines TRBV6-5 with TRBJ1-2, with D possibly matching TRBD1 (6 bases). Germline V gene lookup returns CDR1 MNHEY and CDR2 SVGAGI. This CDR3 has 15 amino acids. Deletions cut 6 bases from V and 2 bases from J, with 16 bases between. CDR3 DNA sequence: TGTGCCAGCAGGACACCACAGGGCGCGAACTATGGCTACACCTTC. It translates to CASRTPQGANYGYTF.

The V call is TRBV19, the J call TRBJ2-7; TRBD2 might be the D (6 bases). Germline V gene sequence: CDR1 LNHDA, CDR2 SQIVND (reference sequence). CDR3 length: 15 amino acids. Deletions cut 5 bases from V and 0 bases from J, with 14 bases between. The CDR3 protein is CASSVPRGSSYEQYF. Here the CDR3 DNA reads TGTGCCAGTAGTGTACCGCGGGGATCCTCCTACGAGCAGTACTTC.

Comments on this clone: The sample holds other DNA sequences that translate to the same CDR3. This rearrangement joins TRBV6-6 to TRBJ2-5, with TRBD1 identical over 9 bases. V lost 0 bases to trimming and J lost 3 bases; unmatched junction nucleotides: 2. This CDR3 has 15 amino acids. Germline V gene lookup returns CDR1 MNHNY and CDR2 SVGAGI (reference sequence). The CDR3 sequence is CASSYSGTGKETQYF. The CDR3 DNA reads TGTGCCAGCAGTTACTCTGGGACAGGGAAAGAGACCCAGTACTTC.

This rearrangement joins TRBV19 to TRBJ2-7; D is ambiguous. CDR1 and CDR2 from the germline V gene are LNHDA and SQIVND (reference sequence). CDR3 length equals 14 residues. The V end was cut by 6 bases, the J end by 6 bases, with 18 bases between. The CDR3 protein is CASSPPGLYLEQYF. The CDR3 DNA is TGTGCCAGTAGCCCCCCGGGTCTCTATCTCGAGCAGTACTTC.

This clone occurred once. This rearrangement joins TRBV29-1 to TRBJ2-7, with TRBD1 identical over 7 bases. Germline V gene data show CDR1 as SQVTM and CDR2 as ANQGSEA. The length of the CDR3 is 14 residues. J lost 0 bases, V lost 5 bases, and 7 bases had no gene match. DNA for the CDR3: TGCAGCGTTCGGACAGGAACAAGCTCCTACGAGCAGTACTTC. Its translation is CSVRTGTSSYEQYF.

Of note for this clone: Germline and junction disagree at one end, which may indicate a read error. V is TRBV5-1 and J is TRBJ2-3; TRBD1 matches 7 bases. The CDR3 runs to 15 residues. From germline, CDR1 is SGHRS and CDR2 YFSETQ. CDR3: CASRGDSGRTGTQYF. The CDR3 nucleotides are TGCGCCAGCAGGGGGGACAGCGGCAGGACAGGTACGCAGTATTTT. Combining the CDR3 with reference TRBV5-1 and TRBJ2-3 gives the whole variable domain KAGVTQTPRYLIKTRGQQVTLSCSPISGHRSVSWYQQTPGQGLQFLFEYFSETQRNKGNFPGRFSGRQFSNSRSEMNVSTLELGDSALYLCASRGDSGRTGTQYFGPGTRLTVL.

CDR3 residues: CASSLALAGVGTDTQYF. The CDR3 DNA is TGCGCCAGCAGCTTGGCTCTAGCGGGAGTAGGCACAGATACGCAGTATTTT. The V call is TRBV5-1, the J call TRBJ2-3, with 10 bases aligning to TRBD2. V lost 0 bases to trimming and J lost 1 base; unmatched junction nucleotides: 5. There are 17 residues in the CDR3. CDR1 is SGHRS and CDR2 is YFSETQ in the germline V gene.

The chain employs TRBV15 and TRBJ1-6; D possibly corresponds to TRBD1 (5 bases). This CDR3 contains 16 residues. Germline-derived CDR1 and CDR2 are LNHNV and YYDKDF (reference sequence). The V and J ends lost 2 bases and 8 bases respectively, with 16 bases between them. The CDR3 nucleotides are TGTGCCACCAGCAGACCTCGGGGGGGGAGACATTCACCCCTCCACTTT. Protein: CATSRPRGGRHSPLHF.

The chain has TRBV7-9 and TRBJ1-2; 7 nucleotides align to TRBD1. Looked up from germline, CDR1 is SEHNR and CDR2 is FQNEAQ (reference sequence). The CDR3 is made up of 15 amino acids. Trimming at V came to 5 bases and at J to 4 bases, leaving 10 bases not matched to a gene. The DNA for the CDR3 is TGTGCCAGCAGCCCGCAGGGGGGTGGTGGCTATGGCTACACCTTC. It encodes CASSPQGGGGYGYTF. Drawing the rest from reference TRBV7-9 and TRBJ1-2, the complete variable domain is DTGVSQNPRHKITKRGQNVTFRCDPISEHNRLYWYRQTLGQGPEFLTYFQNEAQLEKSRLLSDRFSAERPKGSFSTLEIQRTEQGDSAMYLCASSPQGGGGYGYTFGSGTRLTVV.

The chain joins TRBV6-6 to TRBJ2-3; the match to TRBD2 covers 9 bases. The CDR3 runs to 15 residues. CDR1 is MNHNY and CDR2 is SVGAGI in the germline V gene (reference sequence). V trimming: 4 bases; J trimming: 0 bases; junction bases outside the gene matches: 2. CDR3 residues: CASSSSGISTDTQYF. CDR3 sequence (DNA): TGTGCCAGCAGTTCTAGCGGGATTAGCACAGATACGCAGTATTTT.

The gene calls are TRBV3-1 (or the pseudogene TRBV3-2) and TRBJ2-5; D remains ambiguous. The CDR3 has 13 amino acids. Trimming cost V 4 bases and J 2 bases, with 8 bases left between them. In germline, CDR1 is LGHDT, CDR2 YNNKEL (reference sequence). The CDR3 DNA follows: TGTGCCAGCAGCCTCGGTCCGCAAGAGACCCAGTACTTC. This sequence encodes CASSLGPQETQYF.

This chain joins TRBV18 and TRBJ2-2; the match to TRBD1 covers 9 bases. In germline, CDR1 is KGHSH, CDR2 LQKENI. There are 16 residues in the CDR3. With V trimmed by 1 base and J by 2 bases, 2 bases remained unmatched. CDR3: CASSPLDRGNTGELFF. DNA for the CDR3: TGTGCCAGCTCACCACTGGACAGGGGAAACACCGGGGAGCTGTTTTTT.

CDR3 nucleotide sequence: TGCAGTGCTAGTGGGACTAGCGGGGTCGGTGAGCAGTTCTTC. Its protein product is CSASGTSGVGEQFF. The chain links TRBV20-1 to TRBJ2-1, with TRBD2 matching 13 bases. The CDR3 has 14 residues. Unmatched junction bases numbered 5, after V lost 3 bases and J lost 9 bases. Germline loops: CDR1 DFQATT, CDR2 SNEGSKA (reference sequence).

The chain has TRBV29-1 and TRBJ2-7; perhaps TRBD2 as D (5 bases). V lost 7 bases and J lost 1, with 11 bases in between. This CDR3 spans 12 amino acids. Germline values: CDR1 SQVTM, CDR2 ANQGSEA. The CDR3 DNA follows: TGCAGCGCACGACGGGGATCCTACGAGCAGTACTTC. Protein sequence: CSARRGSYEQYF.

CDR3 nucleotides: TGCGCCAGCAGTCGAAGCGGGCAAGAGACCCAGTACTTC. It yields the protein CASSRSGQETQYF. The rearrangement joins TRBV5-1 to TRBJ2-5, with a tentative D call TRBD2 (6 bases). Germline V gene data show CDR1 as SGHRS and CDR2 as YFSETQ. The CDR3 sequence is 13 residues long. V gave up 5 bases and J gave up 2 bases, with 10 bases separating them.

This rearrangement joins TRBV3-1 (or the pseudogene TRBV3-2) to TRBJ1-2; D may be TRBD1 (5 bases). The ends were cut back, 7 bases at V and 1 base at J, with 7 bases in the middle. From germline, CDR1 is LGHDT and CDR2 YNNKEL (reference sequence). This CDR3 contains 12 residues. In DNA, the CDR3 is TGTGCCAGCAAGACAGATAACTATGGCTACACCTTC. It is translated as CASKTDNYGYTF.

The CDR3 DNA reads as TGCGCCAGCAGCACCGCTTCGGACAGCTTCTATCAGCCCCAGCATTTT. Encoded protein: CASSTASDSFYQPQHF. This chain links TRBV5-1 with TRBJ1-5, with D possibly being TRBD1 (6 bases). CDR1 and CDR2 from the germline V gene are SGHRS and YFSETQ. This CDR3 has 16 residues. Trimming stripped 4 bases from V and 5 bases from J, with 19 bases between.

V usage is TRBV28 and J usage is TRBJ2-5; 9 bases line up with TRBD2. CDR1 and CDR2 (germline): MDHEN, SYDVKM. CDR3 length equals 16 residues. Trimming at V came to 5 bases and at J to 3 bases, leaving 10 bases not matched to a gene. The CDR3 sequence is CASSVLSGRMEETQYF. The CDR3, as DNA: TGTGCCAGCAGTGTCCTTAGCGGGAGAATGGAAGAGACCCAGTACTTC.

The V gene is TRBV18, the J gene TRBJ1-2; TRBD1 agrees at 8 bases. CDR1 is KGHSH, CDR2 LQKENI, per germline. CDR3 length: 14 residues. The J segment lost 3 bases and the V segment lost 3 bases, leaving 3 bases of the junction unmatched. This CDR3 is CASSPLTGDYGYTF. The CDR3 DNA follows: TGTGCCAGCTCACCGCTGACAGGGGACTATGGCTACACCTTC.